The 25 T cell receptor beta chains below all came from one sample that was sequenced in a study of cytomegalovirus exposure and HLA in healthy donors. In the PCR, 60 Vbeta and 13 Jbeta primers were used. The data were produced by immunoSEQ multiplex PCR, yet TCRdb's version contains in-frame clones alone and is incomplete. The specimen's table records 150,000 or so clones. The sequencing sample was made of PBMCs. These receptors were obtained from a woman aged 45-60 years in good health and CMV-seronegative.

The V and J genes are TRBV6-5 and TRBJ2-1; no clear D. This CDR3 is built from 14 residues. Trimming removed 6 bases at V and 0 bases at J, with 9 bases between. Per the germline V gene, CDR1 is MNHEY and CDR2 is SVGAGI. CDR3 nucleotides: TGTGCCAGCAGGCCACTCCTCTCCTACAATGAGCAGTTCTTC. Translation gives CASRPLLSYNEQFF.

The chain couples TRBV2 to TRBJ2-7; possible D gene TRBD1, 6 bases. V gave up 4 bases and J gave up 1 base, with 8 bases separating them. The CDR3 is 13 residues long. CDR1 is SNHLY, CDR2 FYNNEI, per germline. CDR3 in DNA: TGTGCCAGCAGTGCAGGACAGTCCTACGAGCAGTACTTC. As protein: CASSAGQSYEQYF.

The chain uses TRBV7-6 and TRBJ2-7; 8 bases are shared with TRBD2. Germline CDR1 is SGHVS and CDR2 is FNYEAQ. This CDR3 spans 18 amino acids. The J segment lost 3 bases and the V segment lost 0 bases, leaving 13 bases of the junction unmatched. CDR3 sequence (DNA): TGTGCCAGCAGCTTAGCGATTAACGTGGGACTAGTGGGCTACGAGCAGTACTTC. It is translated as CASSLAINVGLVGYEQYF.

The chain joins TRBV5-1 to TRBJ2-5; 11 bases fit TRBD1. Matching the DNA end better, TRBJ2-7 makes the J call doubtful. Germline V lookup: CDR1 SGHRS, CDR2 YFSETQ. CDR3 size: 17 residues. CDR3 sequence reads: CASSPSPGTGGSYEQYF. The CDR3 nucleotides read TGCGCCAGCAGCCCTTCTCCCGGGACAGGGGGGTCCTACGAGCAGTACTTC.

This chain joins TRBV9 and TRBJ2-7; 7 bases fit TRBD1. Germline-derived CDR1 and CDR2 are SGDLS and YYNGEE. V trimming: 4 bases; J trimming: 0 bases; junction bases outside the gene matches: 7. The CDR3 length is 15 residues. The DNA for the CDR3 is TGTGCCAGCAGCAAATTCCGGGACAGCTCCTACGAGCAGTACTTC. It codes for CASSKFRDSSYEQYF.

J is TRBJ2-6 and V is TRBV5-6; a possible D gene is TRBD2 (5 bases). Per germline, CDR1 SGHDT and CDR2 YYEEEE. The CDR3 length is 17 residues. V dropped 2 bases and J dropped 4 bases, with 16 bases sitting between them. The chain's CDR3 is CASSLNLLAGGANVLTF. Here the CDR3 DNA reads TGTGCCAGCAGCTTAAACCTTCTAGCTGGGGGGGCCAACGTCCTGACTTTC.

The chain is built from TRBV6-1 and TRBJ2-7; 9 bases line up with TRBD1. After removal of 7 bases from V and 4 bases from J, the junction contained 8 bases not matched to a gene. The germline CDR1 and CDR2 sequences are MNHNS and SASEGT. The CDR3 consists of 14 residues. The CDR3 protein is CASIQQGAGYEQYF. CDR3 nucleotides: TGTGCCAGCATCCAACAGGGGGCGGGATACGAGCAGTACTTC.

The V gene is TRBV20-1, the J gene TRBJ2-3; D is ambiguous. The germline V gene encodes CDR1 DFQATT and CDR2 SNEGSKA (reference sequence). This CDR3 comprises 10 residues. The germline V and J ends were trimmed by 4 bases and 6 bases, with 5 bases remaining between them. The CDR3 reads CSANEDTQYF. In nucleotides, the CDR3 is TGCAGTGCTAATGAGGATACGCAGTATTTT.

The rearrangement links TRBV28 to TRBJ1-2; perhaps TRBD1 as D (5 bases). Germline V gives CDR1 MDHEN, CDR2 SYDVKM. V lost 5 bases to trimming and J lost 4 bases, with 8 bases between them. The CDR3 totals 12 residues. The CDR3 nucleotides are TGTGCCAGCAGTCAGGGTCCCTATGGCTACACCTTC. Protein product: CASSQGPYGYTF.

The chain couples TRBV5-4 to TRBJ1-2, with 7 bases lining up with TRBD1. V shed 2 bases, J shed 2 bases, and the junction held 6 bases outside the gene matches. From germline, CDR1 is SGHNT and CDR2 YYREEE (reference sequence). CDR3 size: 15 residues. CDR3 loop: CASSFDRGLNYGYTF. CDR3 coding DNA: TGTGCCAGCAGCTTTGATAGGGGGCTCAACTATGGCTACACCTTC.

This chain connects TRBV30 to TRBJ2-5; D might be TRBD2 (6 bases). This CDR3 spans 15 amino acids. Germline V gene lookup returns CDR1 GTSNPN and CDR2 SVGIG (reference sequence). Trimming left V 0 bases short and J 2 bases short, with 13 bases between. CDR3: CAWSVGTSLQETQYF. The CDR3 DNA follows: TGTGCCTGGAGTGTAGGTACTAGCCTACAAGAGACCCAGTACTTC.

As for this clone: Within the sample, other DNA sequences also encode this same CDR3. The chain carries TRBV28 and TRBJ2-7; no clear D. V lost 3 bases to trimming and J lost 1 base, with 4 bases between them. The CDR3 has 12 residues. The germline gives CDR1 MDHEN, CDR2 SYDVKM. The CDR3 DNA reads as TGTGCCAGCAGTTTCCAGTCCTACGAGCAGTACTTC. It encodes CASSFQSYEQYF.

This chain joins TRBV29-1 and TRBJ2-3; D not certain. The CDR3 consists of 12 residues. Looked up from germline, CDR1 is SQVTM and CDR2 is ANQGSEA. V lost 6 bases, J lost 1 base, and 8 bases lay in between. CDR3 coding DNA: TGCAGCGTGGAGTTGGGCACAGATACGCAGTATTTT. Its translation: CSVELGTDTQYF.

This chain connects TRBV6-5 to TRBJ1-2, with 8 bases matching TRBD1. The V and J ends lost 5 bases and 4 bases, in that order; junction bases with no gene match: 9. Germline V lookup: CDR1 MNHEY, CDR2 SVGAGI. The CDR3 runs to 15 residues. CDR3: CASSTWDRSGYGYTF. CDR3 coding DNA: TGTGCCAGCAGTACCTGGGACAGGTCTGGCTATGGCTACACCTTC.

The chain employs TRBV27 and TRBJ1-6; D not certain. V was trimmed by 8 bases and J by 5 bases, leaving 10 bases between them. The CDR3 is 13 amino acids. Germline V gives CDR1 MNHEY, CDR2 SMNVEV (reference sequence). CDR3 residues: CASGLRNNSPLHF. The DNA of the CDR3 is TGTGCCAGCGGACTGCGAAATAATTCACCCCTCCACTTT.

This chain links TRBV4-1 with TRBJ2-5; 10 bases line up with TRBD2. The CDR3 totals 14 residues. Germline assignment: CDR1 MGHRA and CDR2 YSYEKL. Trimming cost V 5 bases and J 4 bases; bases outside gene matches: 4. CDR3 coding DNA: TGCGCCAGCAGCGTGGGACTAGCGCTAGAGACCCAGTACTTC. This gives the protein CASSVGLALETQYF.

This chain connects TRBV5-1 to TRBJ2-7, with D tentatively TRBD2 (5 bases). Germline V CDR1 and CDR2: SGHRS, YFSETQ. The V end lost 2 bases, the J end lost 0 bases, and 9 bases lay between the germline ends. The CDR3 runs to 14 residues. The DNA for the CDR3 is TGCGCCAGCAGCTTTGATGAGGGCTCCTACGAGCAGTACTTC. Protein: CASSFDEGSYEQYF.

The chain is built from TRBV28 and TRBJ1-1; TRBD1 matches at 8 bases. Germline V gives CDR1 MDHEN, CDR2 SYDVKM. With V trimmed by 8 bases and J by 3 bases, 8 bases remained unmatched. The CDR3 covers 14 residues. CDR3 coding DNA: TGTGCCAGCCTAAACAGGGGGGTTTACACTGAAGCTTTCTTT. The encoded protein is CASLNRGVYTEAFF.

The chain employs TRBV30 and TRBJ2-1; 9 bases are a match to TRBD2. V lost 2 bases and J lost 4; bases outside the gene matches: 6. The CDR3 length is 15 residues. Germline CDR1 is GTSNPN and CDR2 is SVGIG (reference sequence). The CDR3: CAWSPLAGAYNEQFF. In DNA form, the CDR3 reads TGTGCCTGGAGTCCATTAGCGGGGGCTTACAATGAGCAGTTCTTC.

The CDR3 sequence is CSASLAHEQYF. Written as DNA, the CDR3 is TGCAGTGCTAGCTTGGCCCACGAGCAGTACTTC. The V gene is TRBV20-1, the J gene TRBJ2-7; D not resolved. With 3 bases removed from V and 5 bases from J, the gap between germline ends came to 8 bases. The CDR3 has 11 amino acids. CDR1 and CDR2 (germline): DFQATT, SNEGSKA (reference sequence).

The chain combines TRBV7-3 with TRBJ2-2; the match to TRBD2 covers 10 bases. CDR1 SGHTA and CDR2 FQGTGA come from the germline V gene. The CDR3 spans 15 residues. The J segment lost 4 bases and the V segment lost 5 bases, leaving 4 bases of the junction unmatched. Here the CDR3 DNA reads TGTGCCAGCAGCCTTCTAGCGGGAGCCACCGGGGAGCTGTTTTTT. Protein: CASSLLAGATGELFF.

This rearrangement joins TRBV11-1 to TRBJ2-7, with 7 nucleotides matching TRBD1. Trimming cost V 2 bases and J 7 bases; bases outside gene matches: 8. The CDR3 sequence is 14 residues long. From germline, CDR1 is SGHAT and CDR2 FQDESV (reference sequence). The CDR3 loop reads CASSLLGQVKEQYF. The CDR3 DNA reads as TGTGCCAGCAGCTTACTCGGACAGGTTAAGGAGCAGTACTTC. Drawing the rest from reference TRBV11-1 and TRBJ2-7, the complete variable domain is EAEVAQSPRYKITEKSQAVAFWCDPISGHATLYWYRQILGQGPELLVQFQDESVVDDSQLPKDRFSAERLKGVDSTLKIQPAELGDSAMYLCASSLLGQVKEQYFGPGTRLTVT.

Comments on this clone: Other DNA sequences of this sample code for an identical CDR3. The rearrangement uses TRBV4-3 and TRBJ1-5; 10 bases fit TRBD1. The CDR3 spans 16 residues. Trimming cost V 1 base and J 7 bases; bases outside gene matches: 7. The germline V gene encodes CDR1 LGHNA and CDR2 YSLEER. The CDR3 loop is CASSQVWDRGRQPQHF. The CDR3 region has the DNA TGCGCCAGCAGCCAAGTGTGGGACAGGGGCCGACAGCCCCAGCATTTT.

The CDR3 bases are TGTGCCAGCAGTTTTATACCGGGACAGGGTTACAATGAGCAGTTCTTC. This translates into CASSFIPGQGYNEQFF. The rearrangement uses TRBV6-5 and TRBJ2-1; 9 positions match TRBD1. V trimming: 4 bases; J trimming: 4 bases; junction bases outside the gene matches: 8. Germline V gives CDR1 MNHEY, CDR2 SVGAGI. This CDR3 spans 16 amino acids.

The rearrangement joins TRBV18 to TRBJ1-4, with D perhaps matching TRBD1 (5 bases). V was trimmed by 5 bases and J by 4 bases, leaving 8 bases between them. CDR3 length: 13 amino acids. CDR1 and CDR2 from the germline V gene are KGHSH and LQKENI. This CDR3 is CASSADSNEKLFF. CDR3 bases: TGTGCCAGCTCAGCCGACAGTAATGAAAAACTGTTTTTT.